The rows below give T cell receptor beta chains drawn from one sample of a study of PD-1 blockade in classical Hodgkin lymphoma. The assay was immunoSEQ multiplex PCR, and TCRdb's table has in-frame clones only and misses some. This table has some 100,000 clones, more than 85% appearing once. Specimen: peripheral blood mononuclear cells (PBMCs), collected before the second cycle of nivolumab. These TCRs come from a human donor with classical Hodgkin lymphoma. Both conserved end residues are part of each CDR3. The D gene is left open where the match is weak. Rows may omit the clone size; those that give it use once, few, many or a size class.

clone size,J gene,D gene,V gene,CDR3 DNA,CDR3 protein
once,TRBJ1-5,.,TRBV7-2,TGTGCCAGCAGCTTAGGGGGGCGAGGGACTCAGCCCCAGCATTTT,CASSLGGRGTQPQHF
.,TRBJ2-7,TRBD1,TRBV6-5,TGTGCCAGCAGCCCCCCCGGACAGGGAAGCTACGAGCAGTACTTC,CASSPPGQGSYEQYF
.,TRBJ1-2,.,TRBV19,TGTGCCAGTAGTATGGTCCCCGAGACGGCCTCTGGCTACACCTTC,CASSMVPETASGYTF
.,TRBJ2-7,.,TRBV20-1,TGCAGTGCTCTGACAAACTACGAGCAGTACTTC,CSALTNYEQYF
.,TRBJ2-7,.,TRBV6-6,TGTGCCAGCAGTTACGGGGACATCGCCTACGAGCAGTACTTC,CASSYGDIAYEQYF
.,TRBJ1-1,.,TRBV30,TGTGCCTGGAGGAGGGTGAGCACTGAAGCTTTCTTT,CAWRRVSTEAFF
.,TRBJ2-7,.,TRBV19,TGTGCCAGTAGGAAGCCCGGAGCGGGTACCTCCTACGAGCAGTACTTC,CASRKPGAGTSYEQYF
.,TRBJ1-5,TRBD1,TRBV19,TGTGCCAGTAGTTCCCGGCGGGCAGGGGGTTTTAGCAATCAGCCCCAGCATTTT,CASSSRRAGGFSNQPQHF
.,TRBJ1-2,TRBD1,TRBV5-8,TGTGCCAGCAGCTCGGCCAACAGGGGGGCGTTTGGCTACACCTTC,CASSSANRGAFGYTF
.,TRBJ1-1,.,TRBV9,TGTGCCAGCAGCGTCCAGGATATCACTGAAGCTTTCTTT,CASSVQDITEAFF
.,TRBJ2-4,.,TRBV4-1,TGCGCCAGCAGCCAAGATAAGGGAGATGGAACCAAAAACATTCAGTACTTC,CASSQDKGDGTKNIQYF
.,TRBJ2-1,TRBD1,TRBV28,TGTGCCAGCAGTACCCACCGGGACAGGGGTAGTGATGAGCAGTTCTTC,CASSTHRDRGSDEQFF
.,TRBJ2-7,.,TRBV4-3,TGCGCCAGCAGCCAAGATGCCAGGGGCACATCCTACGAGCAGTACTTC,CASSQDARGTSYEQYF
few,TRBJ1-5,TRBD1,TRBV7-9,TGTGCCAGCAGCTCGACAGGGGGAGGAGGCCAGCCCCAGCATTTT,CASSSTGGGGQPQHF
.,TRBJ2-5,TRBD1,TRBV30,TGTGCCTGGAGTCATCCTACTAAGGGACAGGGACGAGAGACCCAGTACTTC,CAWSHPTKGQGRETQYF
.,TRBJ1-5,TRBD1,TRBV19,TGTGCCAGTAGTATTACGGGACAGACTAATCAGCCCCAGCATTTT,CASSITGQTNQPQHF
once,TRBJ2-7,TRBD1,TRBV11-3,TGTGCCAGCAGCTTGAACTACGGGACAGGGTCCTACGAGCAGTACTTC,CASSLNYGTGSYEQYF
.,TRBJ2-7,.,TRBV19,TGTGCCAGTAGTTCGGAAAACCGGGCCTACGAGCAGTACTTC,CASSSENRAYEQYF
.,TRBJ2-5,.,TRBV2,TGTGCCAGCAGTGAGGGGTACAGACAAGAGACCCAGTACTTC,CASSEGYRQETQYF
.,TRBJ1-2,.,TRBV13,TGTGCCAGCAGCCCAAGACAGGACTTCTATGGCTACACCTTC,CASSPRQDFYGYTF
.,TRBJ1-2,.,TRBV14,TGTGCCAGCAGCCAAGATCTGAGGGCCTATGGCTACACCTTC,CASSQDLRAYGYTF
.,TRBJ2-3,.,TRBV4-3,TGCGCCAGCAGCCAAGGGAGCACAGATACGCAGTATTTT,CASSQGSTDTQYF
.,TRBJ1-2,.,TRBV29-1,TGCAGCGTTGAACGGGGGGGGCGAGGGTATGGCTACACCTTC,CSVERGGRGYGYTF
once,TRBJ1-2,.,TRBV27,TGTGCCAGCAGCCCAATAGGATGGGGGCTCGGCTACACCTTC,CASSPIGWGLGYTF
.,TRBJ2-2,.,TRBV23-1,TGCGCCAGCAGGCAATCAGGGGAAAGGAACACCGGGGAGCTGTTTTTT,CASRQSGERNTGELFF
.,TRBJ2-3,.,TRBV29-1,TGCAGCGTTGAAATAGTTAGCACAGATACGCAGTATTTT,CSVEIVSTDTQYF
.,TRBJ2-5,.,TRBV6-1,TGTGCCAGCATCAGAAACCAAGAGACCCAGTACTTC,CASIRNQETQYF
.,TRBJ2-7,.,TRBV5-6,TGTGCCAGCACCGACGGTTACGAGCAGTACTTC,CASTDGYEQYF